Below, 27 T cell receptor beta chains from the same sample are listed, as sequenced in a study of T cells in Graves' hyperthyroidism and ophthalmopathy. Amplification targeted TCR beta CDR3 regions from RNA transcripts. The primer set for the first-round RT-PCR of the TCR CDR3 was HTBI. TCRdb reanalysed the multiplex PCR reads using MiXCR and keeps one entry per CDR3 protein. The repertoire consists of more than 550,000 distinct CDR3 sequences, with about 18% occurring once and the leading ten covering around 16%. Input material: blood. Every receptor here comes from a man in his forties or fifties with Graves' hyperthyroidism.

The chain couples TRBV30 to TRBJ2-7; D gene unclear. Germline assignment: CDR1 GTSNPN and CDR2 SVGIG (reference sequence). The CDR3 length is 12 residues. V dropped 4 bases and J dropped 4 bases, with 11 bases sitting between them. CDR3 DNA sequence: TGTGCCTGGACTACCGTGCCTTACGAGCAGTACTTC. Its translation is CAWTTVPYEQYF. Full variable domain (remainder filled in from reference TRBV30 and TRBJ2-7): SQTIHQWPATLVQPVGSPLSLECTVEGTSNPNLYWYRQAAGRGLQLLFYSVGIGQISSEVPQNLSASRPQDRQFILSSKKLLLSDSGFYLCAWTTVPYEQYFGPGTRLTVT.

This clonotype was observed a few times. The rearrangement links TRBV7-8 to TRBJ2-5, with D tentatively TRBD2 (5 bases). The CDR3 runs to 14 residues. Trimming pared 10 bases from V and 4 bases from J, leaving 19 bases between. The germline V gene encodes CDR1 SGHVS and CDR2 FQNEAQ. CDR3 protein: CATDLAAVVETQYF. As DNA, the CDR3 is TGTGCCACCGACCTAGCCGCCGTGGTAGAGACCCAGTACTTC.

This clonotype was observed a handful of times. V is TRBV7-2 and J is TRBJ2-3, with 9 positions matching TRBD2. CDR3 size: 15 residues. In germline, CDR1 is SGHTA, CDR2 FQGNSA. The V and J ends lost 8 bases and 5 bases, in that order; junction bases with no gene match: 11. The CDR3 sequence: CASALLAGTGDTQYF. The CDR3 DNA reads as TGTGCCAGCGCCCTACTAGCGGGTACTGGAGATACGCAGTATTTT. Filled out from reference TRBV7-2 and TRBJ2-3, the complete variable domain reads GAGVSQSPSNKVTEKGKDVELRCDPISGHTALYWYRQSLGQGLEFLIYFQGNSAPDKSGLPSDRFSAERTGGSVSTLTIQRTQQEDSAVYLCASALLAGTGDTQYFGPGTRLTVL.

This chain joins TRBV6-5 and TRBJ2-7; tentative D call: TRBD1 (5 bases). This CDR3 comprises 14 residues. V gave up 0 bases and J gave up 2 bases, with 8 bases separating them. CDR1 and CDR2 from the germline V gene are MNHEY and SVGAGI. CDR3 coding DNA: TGTGCCAGCAGTTACTCGCAGGACACCTACGAGCAGTACTTC. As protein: CASSYSQDTYEQYF.

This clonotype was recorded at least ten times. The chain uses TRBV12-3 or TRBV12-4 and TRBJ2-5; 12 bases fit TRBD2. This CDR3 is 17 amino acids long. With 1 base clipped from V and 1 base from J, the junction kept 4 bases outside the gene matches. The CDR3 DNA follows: TGTGCCAGCAGTTTAGGTAGACTAGCGGGAGCCCAAGAGACCCAGTACTTC. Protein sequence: CASSLGRLAGAQETQYF.

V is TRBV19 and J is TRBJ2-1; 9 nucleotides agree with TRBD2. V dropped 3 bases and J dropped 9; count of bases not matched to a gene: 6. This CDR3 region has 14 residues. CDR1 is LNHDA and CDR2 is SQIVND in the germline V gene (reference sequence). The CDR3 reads CASSIAGGNLEQFF. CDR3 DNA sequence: TGTGCCAGTAGTATTGCGGGAGGGAATCTTGAGCAGTTCTTC.

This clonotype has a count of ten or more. CDR3 nucleotides: TGTGCCAGCAGCTTAGAAGGACTAGCGGGAACCGGAAACATTCAGTACTTC. Its translation: CASSLEGLAGTGNIQYF. This chain connects TRBV11-1 to TRBJ2-4, with TRBD2 matching 12 bases. Germline-derived CDR1 and CDR2 are SGHAT and FQDESV (reference sequence). Trimming removed 1 base from V and 6 bases from J; junction bases left unmatched: 7. The CDR3 is 17 residues long.

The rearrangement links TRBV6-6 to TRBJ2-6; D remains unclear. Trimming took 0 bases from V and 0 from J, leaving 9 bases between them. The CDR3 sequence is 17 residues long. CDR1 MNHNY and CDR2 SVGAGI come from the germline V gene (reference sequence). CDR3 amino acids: CASSYSVLSSGANVLTF. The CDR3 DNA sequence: TGTGCCAGCAGTTACTCGGTCTTGAGCTCTGGGGCCAACGTCCTGACTTTC.

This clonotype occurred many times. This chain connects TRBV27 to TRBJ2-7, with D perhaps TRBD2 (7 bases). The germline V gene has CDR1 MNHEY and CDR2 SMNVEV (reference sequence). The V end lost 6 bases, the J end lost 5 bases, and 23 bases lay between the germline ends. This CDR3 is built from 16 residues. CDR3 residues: CASSLGAGDGRNEQYF. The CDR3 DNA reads TGTGCCAGCAGCCTGGGGGCGGGAGACGGAAGGAACGAGCAGTACTTC.

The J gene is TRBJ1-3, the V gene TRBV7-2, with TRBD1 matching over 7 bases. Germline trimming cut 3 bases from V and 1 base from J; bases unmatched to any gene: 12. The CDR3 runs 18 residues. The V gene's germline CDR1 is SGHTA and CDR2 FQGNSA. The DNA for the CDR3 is TGTGCCAGCAGCTTGGTGTACGGGACAGTTAATTCTGGAAACACCATATATTTT. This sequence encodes CASSLVYGTVNSGNTIYF.

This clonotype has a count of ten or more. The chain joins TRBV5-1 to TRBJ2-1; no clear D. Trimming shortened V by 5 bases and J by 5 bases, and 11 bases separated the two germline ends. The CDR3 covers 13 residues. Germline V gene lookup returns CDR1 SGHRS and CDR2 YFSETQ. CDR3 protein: CASRPRLDNEQFF. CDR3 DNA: TGCGCCAGCAGGCCGCGGTTGGACAATGAGCAGTTCTTC.

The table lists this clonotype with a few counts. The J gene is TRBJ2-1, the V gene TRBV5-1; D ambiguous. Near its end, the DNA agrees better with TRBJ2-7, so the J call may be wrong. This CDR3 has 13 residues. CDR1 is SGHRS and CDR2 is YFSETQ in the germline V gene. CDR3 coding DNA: TGCGCCAGCAGCCCAGAAGTAGGCTTTGAGCAGTACTTC. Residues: CASSPEVGFEQYF.

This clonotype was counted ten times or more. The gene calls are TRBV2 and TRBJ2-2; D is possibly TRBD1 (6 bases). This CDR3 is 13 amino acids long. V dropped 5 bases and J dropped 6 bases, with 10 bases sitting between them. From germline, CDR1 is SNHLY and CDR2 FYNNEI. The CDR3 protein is CASSTQGSGELFF. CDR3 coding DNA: TGTGCCAGCAGTACGCAGGGGTCCGGGGAGCTGTTTTTT. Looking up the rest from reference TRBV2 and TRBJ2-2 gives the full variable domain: EPEVTQTPSHQVTQMGQEVILRCVPISNHLYFYWYRQILGQKVEFLVSFYNNEISEKSEIFDDQFSVERPDGSNFTLKIRSTKLEDSAMYFCASSTQGSGELFFGEGSRLTVL.

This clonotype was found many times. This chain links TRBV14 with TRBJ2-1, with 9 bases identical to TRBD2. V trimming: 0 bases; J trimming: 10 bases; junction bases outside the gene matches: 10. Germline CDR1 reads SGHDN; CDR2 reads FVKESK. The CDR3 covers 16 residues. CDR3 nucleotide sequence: TGTGCCAGCAGCCAAGATGCTAGCGGGACACCCTGGGAGCAGTTCTTC. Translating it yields CASSQDASGTPWEQFF. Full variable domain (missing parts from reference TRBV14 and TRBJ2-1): EAGVTQFPSHSVIEKGQTVTLRCDPISGHDNLYWYRRVMGKEIKFLLHFVKESKQDESGMPNNRFLAERTGGTYSTLKVQPAELEDSGVYFCASSQDASGTPWEQFFGPGTRLTVL.

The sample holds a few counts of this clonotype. As DNA, the CDR3 is TGCGCCAGCAGCCAAGATCATGCAGGGACAGAGACCCAGTACTTC. This gives the protein CASSQDHAGTETQYF. The V and J genes are TRBV4-3 and TRBJ2-5; D could derive from TRBD1 or TRBD2 (5 bases each). This CDR3 region has 15 residues. The V gene lost 0 bases and the J gene lost 4 bases, with 12 bases spanning the gap. The germline V gene has CDR1 LGHNA and CDR2 YSLEER.

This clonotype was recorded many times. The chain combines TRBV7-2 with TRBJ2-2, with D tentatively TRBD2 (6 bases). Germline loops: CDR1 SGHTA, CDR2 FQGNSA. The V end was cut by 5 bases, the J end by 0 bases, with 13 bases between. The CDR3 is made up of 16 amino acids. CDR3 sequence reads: CASSPPGTPNTGELFF. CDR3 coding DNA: TGTGCCAGCAGCCCCCCCGGGACTCCGAACACCGGGGAGCTGTTTTTT.

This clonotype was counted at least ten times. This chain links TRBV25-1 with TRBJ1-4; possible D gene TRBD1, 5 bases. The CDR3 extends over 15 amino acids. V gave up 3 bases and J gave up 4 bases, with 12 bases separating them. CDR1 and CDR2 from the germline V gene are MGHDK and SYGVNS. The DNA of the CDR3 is TGTGCCAGCAGTGAGGGACTTCTTAGTAATGAAAAACTGTTTTTT. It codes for CASSEGLLSNEKLFF.

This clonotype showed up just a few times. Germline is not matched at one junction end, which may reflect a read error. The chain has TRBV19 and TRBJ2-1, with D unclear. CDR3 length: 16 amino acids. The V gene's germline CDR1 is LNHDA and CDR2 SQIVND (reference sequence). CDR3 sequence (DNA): TGTGCCAGTAGAACACCCTTCTCCTTCTCCTGCAATGAGCAGTTCTTC. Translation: CASRTPFSFSCNEQFF.

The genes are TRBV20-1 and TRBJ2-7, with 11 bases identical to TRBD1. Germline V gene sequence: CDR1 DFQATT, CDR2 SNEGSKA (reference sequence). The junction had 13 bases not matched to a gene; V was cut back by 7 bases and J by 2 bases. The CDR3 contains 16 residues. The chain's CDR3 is CSVRQGSGQGAYEQYF. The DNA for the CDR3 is TGCAGTGTCCGACAGGGATCGGGACAGGGGGCCTACGAGCAGTACTTC.

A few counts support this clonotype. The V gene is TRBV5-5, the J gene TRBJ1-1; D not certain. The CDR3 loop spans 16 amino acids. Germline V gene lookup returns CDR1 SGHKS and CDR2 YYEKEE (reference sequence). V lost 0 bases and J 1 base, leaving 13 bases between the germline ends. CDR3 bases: TGTGCCAGCAGCTTGGCCGGAGGGCAGACGAACACTGAAGCTTTCTTT. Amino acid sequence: CASSLAGGQTNTEAFF.

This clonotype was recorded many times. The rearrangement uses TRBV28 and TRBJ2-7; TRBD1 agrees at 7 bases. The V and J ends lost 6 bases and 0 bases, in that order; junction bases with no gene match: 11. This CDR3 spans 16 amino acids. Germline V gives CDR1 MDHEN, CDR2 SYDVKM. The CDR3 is CASSPGPGQSSYEQYF. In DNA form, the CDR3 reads TGTGCCAGCAGCCCGGGGCCGGGACAGAGCTCCTACGAGCAGTACTTC. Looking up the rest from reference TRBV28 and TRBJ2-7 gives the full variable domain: DVKVTQSSRYLVKRTGEKVFLECVQDMDHENMFWYRQDPGLGLRLIYFSYDVKMKEKGDIPEGYSVSREKKERFSLILESASTNQTSMYLCASSPGPGQSSYEQYFGPGTRLTVT.

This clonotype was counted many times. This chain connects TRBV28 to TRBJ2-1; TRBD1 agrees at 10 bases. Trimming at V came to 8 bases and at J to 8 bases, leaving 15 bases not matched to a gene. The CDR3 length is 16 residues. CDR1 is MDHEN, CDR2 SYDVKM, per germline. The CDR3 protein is CASRPGGTGVRDEQFF. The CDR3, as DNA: TGTGCCAGCCGGCCGGGGGGGACAGGGGTCCGCGATGAGCAGTTCTTC.

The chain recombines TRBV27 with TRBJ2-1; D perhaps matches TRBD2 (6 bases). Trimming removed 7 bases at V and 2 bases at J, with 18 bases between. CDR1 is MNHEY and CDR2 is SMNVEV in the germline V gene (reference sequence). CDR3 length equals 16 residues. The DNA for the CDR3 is TGTGCCAGCATGAAAGTTAGCGGTGGAACCTACAATGAGCAGTTCTTC. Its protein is CASMKVSGGTYNEQFF.

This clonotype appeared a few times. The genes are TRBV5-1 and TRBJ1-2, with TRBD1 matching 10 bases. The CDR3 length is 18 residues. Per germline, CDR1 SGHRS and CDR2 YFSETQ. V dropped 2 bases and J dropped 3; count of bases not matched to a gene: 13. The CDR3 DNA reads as TGCGCCAGCAGCTTTGGAGGTTACGGACAGGGGGAATACTATGGCTACACCTTC. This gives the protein CASSFGGYGQGEYYGYTF.

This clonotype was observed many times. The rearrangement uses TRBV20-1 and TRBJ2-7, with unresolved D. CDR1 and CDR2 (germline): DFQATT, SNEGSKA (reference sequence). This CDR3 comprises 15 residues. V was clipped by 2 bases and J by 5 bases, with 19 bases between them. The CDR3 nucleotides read TGCAGTGCTAGATTACAGTTTAGAAGATCCAACGAGCAGTACTTC. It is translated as CSARLQFRRSNEQYF.

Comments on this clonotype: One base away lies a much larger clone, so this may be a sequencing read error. The CDR3 sequence: CASSQHPPAGADTQYF. CDR3 bases: TGTGCCAGCAGCCAACATCCCCCCGCCGGGGCAGATACGCAGTATTTT. The V and J genes are TRBV3-2 and TRBJ2-3; the tabulated D call, TRBD1, remains unverified against the DNA. TRBV3-2 represents a pseudogene. This CDR3 contains 16 residues.

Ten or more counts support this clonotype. The CDR3: CASSFRAPKPYEQYF. DNA of the CDR3: TGTGCCAGCAGTTTCCGGGCCCCTAAGCCCTACGAGCAGTACTTC. This chain links TRBV12-3 or TRBV12-4 with TRBJ2-7; no clear D. The CDR3 totals 15 residues. With 3 bases removed from V and 2 bases from J, the gap between germline ends came to 14 bases.